This T cell receptor beta chain stems from a study of blood T cell repertoires in COVID-19 (dated by TCRdb to the early 2020s). As for the study more broadly: The collaborator samples originated in the United States, Italy and Spain and spanned the acute and convalescent phases of COVID-19. The material from the prospective study consisted of cDNA or gDNA derived from T cells, B-cell-depleted T cells, or PBMCs. Deeply sampled blood TCRbeta repertoires from subjects exposed to, actively infected with, or recovered from COVID-19 were included in the dataset. The repertoires were released in a freely available public database meant as a resource for research on the immune response to SARS-CoV-2. Samples came from the ongoing ImmuneRACE study (first 160 participants) plus 1,254 subjects from 6 global collaborators. Sample metadata almost always included a de-identified subject ID, COVID-19 status, age in years and sex. Where HLA class I and class II types were available, the types were taken from metadata supplied by the sample provider, not from assay-based typing. The full study reports these points: How much clinical and demographic metadata was included differed by source and by participant, and the metadata was provided uncurated.

V lost 0 bases and J lost 4 bases; the stretch between them is 11 bases long. CDR1 is given as SGDLS and CDR2 as YYNGEE, both from the germline V gene. The CDR3 measures 15 amino acids from cysteine to phenylalanine. Only the CDR3 portion is preserved as DNA: 45 bases, with reading frame beginning at the first base. TCRbeta CDR3 regions were amplified from genomic DNA by means of the immunoSEQ Assay, a bias-controlled multiplex PCR. Per the source publication's procedure: Within the assay, amplification of reference gene primers was used to estimate how many nucleated cells each sample contained. To quantify the absolute abundance of each unique TCRbeta CDR3 rearrangement, sequence reads were collapsed and filtered. For each sample, productive Simpson clonality was calculated as the square root of Simpson's diversity index across productive rearrangements. TCRdb's version of the immuneACCESS table is confined to in-frame rearrangements and falls short of the full clone set. An unresolved V gene accounts for under half of the shortfall where checked; the remainder is of unknown origin. V and J calls plus clone size are reproduced from that table; the DNA served to infer D and trimming. This sample gives approximately 300,000 clones in total; 90% of them show up just once. The leading ten clones occupy roughly 2.5% of the sample.

This clone was observed once. Its cognate antigen has yet to be identified. Base quality data are lacking; no much larger clone is found one base away. Enrolling through a virtual design, the prospective study's participants ranged in age from roughly 18 to 95 years and lived across roughly 24 United States geographic areas. Cohort assignment in the prospective study relied on participant-reported clinical history from a screening survey and a study questionnaire. For ImmuneRACE Cohort 3, a participant was defined as recovered based on two consecutive negative NP/OP PCR tests, clearance by a healthcare professional, or resolution of symptoms. In the prospective study, whole blood, serum and a nasopharyngeal or oropharyngeal swab were collected from each participant by mobile phlebotomists. Additional blood draws and questionnaires over an approximately two-month period could optionally be provided by prospective study participants. Prospective study blood samples were shipped either frozen or at room temperature before DNA extraction.

Sequencing was carried out using PBMCs or T cells enriched from blood (not recorded which). The clonotype comes from a man aged 55 to 70 who had recovered from COVID-19. Recombination connected TRBV9 to TRBJ2-1, with an unclear D gene assignment. The nucleotide sequence is given as TGTGCCAGCAGCGTAGAGGCAGGCAGATACAATGAGCAGTTCTTC. It translates to CASSVEAGRYNEQFF. Where the CDR3 stops, the reference TRBV9 and TRBJ2-1 genes take over; the full variable domain is DSGVTQTPKHLITATGQRVTLRCSPRSGDLSVYWYQQSLDQGLQFLIQYYNGEERAKGNILERFSAQQFPDLHSELNLSSLELGDSALYFCASSVEAGRYNEQFFGPGTRLTVL.